Below are 3 T cell receptor beta chains sequenced from a single sample in a study of cytomegalovirus exposure and HLA in healthy donors. PCR employed 60 Vbeta and 13 Jbeta primers. Profiling relied on immunoSEQ multiplex PCR, and the TCRdb table lists in-frame clones only, not all of them. This sample's table reports approximately 140,000 clones. Sequenced input: PBMCs. These receptor sequences come from a woman between 45 and 60 years old in good health and CMV-seronegative.

The rearrangement uses TRBV4-2 and TRBJ2-2, with D possibly TRBD1 on 6 matching bases. The V end lost 4 bases, the J end lost 5 bases, and 11 bases lay between the germline ends. This CDR3 is built from 14 residues. The germline gives CDR1 LGHNA, CDR2 YNFKEQ. The CDR3 DNA reads TGTGCCAGCAGCCCGAATAGGGGGACCGGGGAGCTGTTTTTT. It specifies CASSPNRGTGELFF.

In DNA form, the CDR3 reads TGTGCCAGCAGTTCGGTGGCGGGATCAACCGATACGCAGTATTTT. It is translated as CASSSVAGSTDTQYF. The V call is TRBV27, the J call TRBJ2-3, with a weak D call TRBD2 (6 bases). The CDR3 spans 15 residues. V lost 4 bases, J lost 6 bases, and 17 bases lay in between. The germline gives CDR1 MNHEY, CDR2 SMNVEV (reference sequence).

V usage is TRBV5-1 and J usage is TRBJ1-6; weak D call: TRBD1 (6 bases). Germline-derived CDR1 and CDR2 are SGHRS and YFSETQ. This CDR3 has 15 amino acids. V gave up 2 bases and J gave up 5 bases, with 11 bases separating them. CDR3 nucleotides: TGCGCCAGCAGCTTCCAGGGGAGTAATAATTCACCCCTCCACTTT. Protein: CASSFQGSNNSPLHF.